This T cell receptor (beta chain) appears in the sequencing data of a study of blood T cell repertoires in COVID-19. Germline V gene sequence: CDR1 SNHLY, CDR2 FYNNEI. The CDR3 covers 13 residues. V was pared by 8 bases and J by 2 bases, with 4 bases of the junction left unmatched. Sequenced by immunoSEQ multiplex PCR; TCRdb stores in-frame clones only, minus some. The repertoire has around 370,000 clones, about 87% of them found once; the top ten carry just under 6.5%. This receptor was identified in a woman aged 50 to 60 with COVID-19, enrolled during active disease. This chain connects TRBV2 to TRBJ1-2; 8 nucleotides agree with TRBD1. Material for sequencing was peripheral blood. The CDR3 DNA sequence: TGTGCCAGCGGACAGGGAGAAAACTATGGCTACACCTTC. Its translation: CASGQGENYGYTF.